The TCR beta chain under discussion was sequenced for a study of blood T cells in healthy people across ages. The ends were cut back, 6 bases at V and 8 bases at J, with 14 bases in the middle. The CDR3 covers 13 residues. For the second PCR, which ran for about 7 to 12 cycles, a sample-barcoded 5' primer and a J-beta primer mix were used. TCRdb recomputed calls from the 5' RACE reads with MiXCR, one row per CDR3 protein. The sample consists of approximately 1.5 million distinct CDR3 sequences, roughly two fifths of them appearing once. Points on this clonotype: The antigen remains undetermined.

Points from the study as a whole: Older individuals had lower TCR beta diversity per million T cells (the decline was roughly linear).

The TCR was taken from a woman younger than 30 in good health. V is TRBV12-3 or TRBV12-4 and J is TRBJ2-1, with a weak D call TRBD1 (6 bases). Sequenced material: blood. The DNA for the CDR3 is TGTGCCAGCAGGCTTACAGGGTTCCATGAGCAGTTCTTC. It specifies CASRLTGFHEQFF.